One T cell receptor (beta chain) is described in this entry. Its antigen is still unknown. Base qualities are not at hand, and no much larger clone is one base apart. The library was prepared using the immunoSEQ multiplex PCR assay. This is the immuneACCESS table as TCRdb keeps it, with only in-frame sequences that have V and J called. A part of the clones is gone; compared with another copy, unresolved V genes explain less than half, and the rest is unexplained. This sample is represented by fewer than 200,000 clones; around 90% of them were singletons. The ten largest clonotypes hold 1.4% of the sample. This entry comes from a study of control samples from healthy donors and cancer patients (dated by TCRdb to 2020 to 2022). The receptor was derived from a woman in her forties or fifties in good health. What was sequenced was blood.

The CDR3 protein is CASSSPGTGNTLTLYF. The DNA reads TGTGCCAGCAGTTCCCCCGGGACAGGGAACACCCTAACACTGTATTTT. The sequence joins TRBV6-2 or TRBV6-3 to TRBJ2-3; TRBD1 fits 9 bases in the junction. The germline V gene supplies CDR1 MNHEY and CDR2 SVGEGT. V and J are trimmed by 4 bases and 14 bases, and the gene matches miss 19 bases of the junction. Taken from cysteine to phenylalanine, the CDR3 has 16 residues. The sequence is cut down to CDR3 DNA, 48 bases in frame from base 1.